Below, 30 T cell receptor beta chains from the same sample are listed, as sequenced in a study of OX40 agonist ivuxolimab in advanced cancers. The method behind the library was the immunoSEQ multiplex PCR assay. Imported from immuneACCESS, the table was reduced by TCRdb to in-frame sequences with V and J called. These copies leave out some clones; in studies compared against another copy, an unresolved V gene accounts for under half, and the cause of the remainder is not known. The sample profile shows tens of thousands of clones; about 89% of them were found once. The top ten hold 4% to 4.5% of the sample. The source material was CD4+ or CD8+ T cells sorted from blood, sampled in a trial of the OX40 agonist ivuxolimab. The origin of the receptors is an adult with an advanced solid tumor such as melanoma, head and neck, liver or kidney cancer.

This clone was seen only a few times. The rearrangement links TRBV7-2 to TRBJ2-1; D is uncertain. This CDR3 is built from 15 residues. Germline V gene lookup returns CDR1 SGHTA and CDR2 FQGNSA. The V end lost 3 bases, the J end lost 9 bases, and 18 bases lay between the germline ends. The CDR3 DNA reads TGTGCCAGCAGCTTCTTGCTCCCGAGCGTGGTTGAGCAGTTCTTC. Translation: CASSFLLPSVVEQFF.

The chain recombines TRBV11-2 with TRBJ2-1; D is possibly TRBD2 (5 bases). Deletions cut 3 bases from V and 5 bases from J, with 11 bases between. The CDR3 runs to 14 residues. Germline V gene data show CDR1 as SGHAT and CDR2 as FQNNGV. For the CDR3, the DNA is TGTGCCAGCAGCTTCGTAAGAGGGAACAATGAGCAGTTCTTC. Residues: CASSFVRGNNEQFF.

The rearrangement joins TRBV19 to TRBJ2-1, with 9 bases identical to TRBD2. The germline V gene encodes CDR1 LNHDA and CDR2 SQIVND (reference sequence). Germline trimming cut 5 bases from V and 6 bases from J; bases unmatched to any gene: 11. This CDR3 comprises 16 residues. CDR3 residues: CASSPREGLALNEQFF. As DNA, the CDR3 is TGTGCCAGTAGTCCCCGAGAGGGACTAGCTCTCAATGAGCAGTTCTTC.

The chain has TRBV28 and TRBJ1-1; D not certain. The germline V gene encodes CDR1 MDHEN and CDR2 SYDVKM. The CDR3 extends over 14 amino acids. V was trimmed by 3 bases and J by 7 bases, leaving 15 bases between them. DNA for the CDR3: TGTGCCAGCAGTTTCTACATCGAAGGCAGTGAAGCTTTCTTT. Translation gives CASSFYIEGSEAFF.

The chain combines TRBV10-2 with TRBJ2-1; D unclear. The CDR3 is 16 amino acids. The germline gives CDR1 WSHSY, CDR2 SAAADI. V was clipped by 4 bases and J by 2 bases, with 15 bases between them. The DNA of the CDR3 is TGCGCCAGCAGTGTTCAGCCGGTGGTGGCCTACAATGAGCAGTTCTTC. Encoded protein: CASSVQPVVAYNEQFF.

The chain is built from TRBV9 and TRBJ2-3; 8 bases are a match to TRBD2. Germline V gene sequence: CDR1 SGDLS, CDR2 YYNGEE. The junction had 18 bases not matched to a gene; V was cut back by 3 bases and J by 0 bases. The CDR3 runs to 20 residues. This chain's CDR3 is CASSAPRGGRVDPSTDTQYF. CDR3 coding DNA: TGTGCCAGCAGCGCCCCCCGCGGGGGGCGGGTAGATCCTAGCACAGATACGCAGTATTTT.

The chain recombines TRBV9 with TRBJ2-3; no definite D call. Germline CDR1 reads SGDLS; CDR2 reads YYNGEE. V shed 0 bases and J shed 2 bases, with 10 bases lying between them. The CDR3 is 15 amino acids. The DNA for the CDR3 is TGTGCCAGCAGCGTAGTAGCAGTGGACACAGATACGCAGTATTTT. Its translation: CASSVVAVDTDTQYF.

The CDR3 region is CASSVGGRNTEAFF. CDR3 DNA sequence: TGCGCCAGCAGTGTGGGAGGGAGGAACACTGAAGCTTTCTTT. The chain joins TRBV10-1 to TRBJ1-1; D unresolved. Germline CDR1 WNHNN, CDR2 SYGVQD (reference sequence). The V end was cut by 4 bases, the J end by 1 base, with 10 bases between. This CDR3 has 14 residues.

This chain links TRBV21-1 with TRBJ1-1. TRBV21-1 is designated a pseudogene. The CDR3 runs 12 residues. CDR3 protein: CASCKGRTEAFF. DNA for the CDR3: TGTGCCAGCTGTAAGGGTAGGACTGAAGCTTTCTTT.

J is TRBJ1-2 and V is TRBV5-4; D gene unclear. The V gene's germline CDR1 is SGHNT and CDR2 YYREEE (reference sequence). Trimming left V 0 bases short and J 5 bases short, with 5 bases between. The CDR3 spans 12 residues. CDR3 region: CASSLEGYGYTF. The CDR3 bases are TGTGCCAGCAGCTTGGAAGGGTATGGCTACACCTTC.

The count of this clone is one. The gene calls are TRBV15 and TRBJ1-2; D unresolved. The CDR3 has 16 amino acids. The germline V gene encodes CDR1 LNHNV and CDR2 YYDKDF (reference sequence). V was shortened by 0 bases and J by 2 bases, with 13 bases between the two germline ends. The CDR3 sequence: CATSRDPQARNYGYTF. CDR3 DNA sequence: TGTGCCACCAGCAGAGATCCGCAGGCCAGGAACTATGGCTACACCTTC.

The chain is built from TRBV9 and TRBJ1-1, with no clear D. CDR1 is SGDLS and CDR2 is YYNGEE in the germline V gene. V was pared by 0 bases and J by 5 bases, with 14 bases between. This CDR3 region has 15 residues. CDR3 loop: CASSVGYGRGTEAFF. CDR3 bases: TGTGCCAGCAGCGTAGGATACGGCCGGGGAACTGAAGCTTTCTTT.

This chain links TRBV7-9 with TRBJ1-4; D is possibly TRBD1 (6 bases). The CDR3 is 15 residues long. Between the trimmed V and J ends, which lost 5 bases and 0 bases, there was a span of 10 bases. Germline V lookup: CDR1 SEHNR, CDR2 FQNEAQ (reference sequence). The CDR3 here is CASSIRQATNEKLFF. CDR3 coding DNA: TGTGCCAGCAGCATCCGACAGGCAACTAATGAAAAACTGTTTTTT.

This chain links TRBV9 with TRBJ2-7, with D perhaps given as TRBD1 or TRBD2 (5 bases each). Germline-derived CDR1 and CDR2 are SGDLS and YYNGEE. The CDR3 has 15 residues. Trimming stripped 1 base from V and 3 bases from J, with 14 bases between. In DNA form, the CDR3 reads TGTGCCAGCAGCGTATTAGAGGGACCTGTCTACGAGCAGTACTTC. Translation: CASSVLEGPVYEQYF.

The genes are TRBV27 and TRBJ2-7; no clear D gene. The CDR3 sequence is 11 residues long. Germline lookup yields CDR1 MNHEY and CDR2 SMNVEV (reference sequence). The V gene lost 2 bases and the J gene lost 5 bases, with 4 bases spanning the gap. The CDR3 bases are TGTGCCAGCAGTTTAGGGAACGAGCAGTACTTC. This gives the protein CASSLGNEQYF.

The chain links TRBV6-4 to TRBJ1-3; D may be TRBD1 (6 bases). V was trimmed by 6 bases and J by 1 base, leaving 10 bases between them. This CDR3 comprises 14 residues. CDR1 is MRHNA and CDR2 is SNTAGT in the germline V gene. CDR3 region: CASRPRGSGNTIYF. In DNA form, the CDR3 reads TGTGCCAGCAGGCCCAGGGGTTCTGGAAACACCATATATTTT.

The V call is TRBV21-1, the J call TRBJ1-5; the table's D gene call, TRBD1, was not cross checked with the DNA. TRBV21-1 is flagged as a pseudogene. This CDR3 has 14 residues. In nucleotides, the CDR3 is TGTGCCAGCAGCACCCAAGGGGGTGTTCAGCCCCAGCATTTT. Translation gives CASSTQGGVQPQHF.

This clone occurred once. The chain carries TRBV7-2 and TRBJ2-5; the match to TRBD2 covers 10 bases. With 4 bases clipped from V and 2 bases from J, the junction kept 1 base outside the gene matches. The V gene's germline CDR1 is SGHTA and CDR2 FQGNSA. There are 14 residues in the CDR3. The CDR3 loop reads CASSWTSGQETQYF. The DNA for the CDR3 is TGTGCCAGCAGCTGGACTAGCGGACAAGAGACCCAGTACTTC.

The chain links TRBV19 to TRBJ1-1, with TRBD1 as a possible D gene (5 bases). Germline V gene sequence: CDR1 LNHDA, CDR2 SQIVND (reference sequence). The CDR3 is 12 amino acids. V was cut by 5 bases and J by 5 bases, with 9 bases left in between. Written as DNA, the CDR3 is TGTGCCAGTAGTGTGGGGGAAACTGAAGCTTTCTTT. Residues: CASSVGETEAFF.

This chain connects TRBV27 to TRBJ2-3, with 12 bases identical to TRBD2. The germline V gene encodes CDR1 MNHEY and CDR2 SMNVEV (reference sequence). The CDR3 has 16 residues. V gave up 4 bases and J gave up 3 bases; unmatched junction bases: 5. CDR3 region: CASSSLAGGRTDTQYF. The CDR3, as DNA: TGTGCCAGCAGTTCACTAGCGGGAGGAAGAACAGATACGCAGTATTTT.

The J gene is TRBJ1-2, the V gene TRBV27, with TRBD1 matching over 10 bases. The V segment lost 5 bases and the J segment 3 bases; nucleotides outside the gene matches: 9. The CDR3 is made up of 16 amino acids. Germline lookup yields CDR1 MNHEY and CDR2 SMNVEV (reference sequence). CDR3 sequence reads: CASSPLGTGDHYGYTF. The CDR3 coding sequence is TGTGCCAGCAGTCCCTTAGGGACAGGGGATCACTATGGCTACACCTTC.

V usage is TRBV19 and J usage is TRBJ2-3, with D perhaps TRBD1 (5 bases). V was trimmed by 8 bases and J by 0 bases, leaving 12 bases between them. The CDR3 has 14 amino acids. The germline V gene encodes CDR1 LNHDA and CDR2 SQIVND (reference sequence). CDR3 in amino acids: CASDSGASTDTQYF. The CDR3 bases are TGTGCCAGTGACAGTGGAGCTAGCACAGATACGCAGTATTTT.

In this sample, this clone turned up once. DNA for the CDR3: TGTGCCAGCAGCCTACTAGCCCTCCTCGGAGATGAGCAGTTCTTC. Residues: CASSLLALLGDEQFF. This chain connects TRBV2 to TRBJ2-1; tentative D call: TRBD2 (6 bases). This CDR3 contains 15 residues. Trimming cost V 6 bases and J 8 bases, with 20 bases left between them. Looked up from germline, CDR1 is SNHLY and CDR2 is FYNNEI.

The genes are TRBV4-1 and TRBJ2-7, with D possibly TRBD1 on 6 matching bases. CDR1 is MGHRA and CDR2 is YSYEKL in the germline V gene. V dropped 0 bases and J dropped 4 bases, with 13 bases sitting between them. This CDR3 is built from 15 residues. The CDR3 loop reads CASSQDQGRLYEQYF. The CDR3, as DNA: TGCGCCAGCAGCCAAGACCAGGGGCGGTTGTACGAGCAGTACTTC.

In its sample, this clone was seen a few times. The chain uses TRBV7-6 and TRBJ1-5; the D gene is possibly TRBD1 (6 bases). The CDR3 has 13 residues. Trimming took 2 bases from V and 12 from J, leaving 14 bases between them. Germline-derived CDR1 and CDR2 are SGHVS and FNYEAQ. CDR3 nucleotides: TGTGCCAGCAGCTTATTACCAGGGGACTTCCAGCATTTT. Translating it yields CASSLLPGDFQHF.

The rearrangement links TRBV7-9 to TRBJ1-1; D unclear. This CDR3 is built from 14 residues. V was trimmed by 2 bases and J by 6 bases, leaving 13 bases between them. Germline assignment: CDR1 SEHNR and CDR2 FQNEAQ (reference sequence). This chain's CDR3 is CASSLPRFRPEAFF. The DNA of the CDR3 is TGTGCCAGCAGCTTACCCAGGTTTCGTCCTGAAGCTTTCTTT.

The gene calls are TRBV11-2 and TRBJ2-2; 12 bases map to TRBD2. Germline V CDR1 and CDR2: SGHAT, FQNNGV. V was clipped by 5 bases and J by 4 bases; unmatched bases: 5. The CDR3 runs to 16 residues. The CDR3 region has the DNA TGTGCCAGCAGCACTGGACTAGCGGGAAGCACCGGGGAGCTGTTTTTT. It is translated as CASSTGLAGSTGELFF.

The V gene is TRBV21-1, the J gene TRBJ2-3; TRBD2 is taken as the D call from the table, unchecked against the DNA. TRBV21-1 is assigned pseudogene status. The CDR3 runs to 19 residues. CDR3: CASSKAALPRRPSRDTQYF. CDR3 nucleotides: TGTGCCAGCAGCAAAGCTGCTTTACCCCGGAGACCCTCCAGAGATACGCAGTATTTT.

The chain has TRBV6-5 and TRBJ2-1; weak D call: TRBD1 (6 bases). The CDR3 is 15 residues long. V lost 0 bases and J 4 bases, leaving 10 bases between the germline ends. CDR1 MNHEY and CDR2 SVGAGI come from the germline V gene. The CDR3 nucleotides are TGTGCCAGCAGTTACTCCGGGACACTTTACAATGAGCAGTTCTTC. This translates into CASSYSGTLYNEQFF.

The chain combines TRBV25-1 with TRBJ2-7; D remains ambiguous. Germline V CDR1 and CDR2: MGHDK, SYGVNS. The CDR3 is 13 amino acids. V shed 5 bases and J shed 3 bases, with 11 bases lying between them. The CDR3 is CASSWAAGYEQYF. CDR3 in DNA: TGTGCCAGCAGTTGGGCGGCAGGCTACGAGCAGTACTTC.